The 5 T cell receptor beta chains presented below share a single source sample, sequenced in a study of shared clonotypes between healthy human individuals. Sequencing was performed with immunoSEQ multiplex PCR; in TCRdb, only in-frame clones are kept and a portion is missing. This sample has around 980,000 clones, with approximately 80% found just once. The specimen sequenced was memory CD4+ T cells from PBMCs. The subset was: CD45RA-negative fraction. These receptors originate from a man in his late teens or twenties in good health. Some clones in this sample may be carry-over from other donors' samples.

V gene TRBV2 combines with J gene TRBJ2-7; 8 nucleotides match TRBD2. The length of the CDR3 is 13 residues. The germline V gene has CDR1 SNHLY and CDR2 FYNNEI. CDR3 protein: CATKDSGTYEQYF. CDR3 bases: TGTGCTACGAAAGATAGCGGGACATACGAGCAGTACTTC.

The chain couples TRBV5-8 to TRBJ2-5, with TRBD1 matching 8 bases. This CDR3 spans 16 amino acids. V was pared by 0 bases and J by 3 bases, with 7 bases of the junction left unmatched. CDR1 and CDR2 (germline): SGHTS, YDEGEE. This CDR3 is CASSLVLGQGEETQYF. DNA for the CDR3: TGTGCCAGCAGCTTGGTCCTCGGACAGGGCGAAGAGACCCAGTACTTC.

The V and J genes are TRBV21-1 and TRBJ1-5; TRBD1, the table's D call, was not compared with the DNA. TRBV21-1 is an annotated pseudogene. The CDR3 consists of 16 residues. The CDR3 DNA reads TGTGCCAGCAGCAAAGGAACAGATCAATGCGATCAGCCCCAGCATTTT. Translating it yields CASSKGTDQCDQPQHF.

This chain uses TRBV27 with TRBJ2-7, with 10 bases aligning to TRBD1. CDR3 length: 15 residues. V shed 0 bases, J shed 4 bases, and the junction held 3 bases outside the gene matches. CDR1 and CDR2 (germline): MNHEY, SMNVEV (reference sequence). CDR3: CASSLSGTGEYEQYF. The CDR3 coding sequence is TGTGCCAGCAGTTTATCCGGGACAGGGGAGTACGAGCAGTACTTC.

V usage is TRBV18 and J usage is TRBJ2-7; TRBD1 agrees at 9 bases. Germline CDR1 reads KGHSH; CDR2 reads LQKENI. This CDR3 spans 16 amino acids. V lost 3 bases to trimming and J lost 5 bases; unmatched junction nucleotides: 11. CDR3 in DNA: TGTGCCAGCTCACCGCTCGGACAGGGGAGTTGGGACGAGCAGTACTTC. Its protein is CASSPLGQGSWDEQYF.